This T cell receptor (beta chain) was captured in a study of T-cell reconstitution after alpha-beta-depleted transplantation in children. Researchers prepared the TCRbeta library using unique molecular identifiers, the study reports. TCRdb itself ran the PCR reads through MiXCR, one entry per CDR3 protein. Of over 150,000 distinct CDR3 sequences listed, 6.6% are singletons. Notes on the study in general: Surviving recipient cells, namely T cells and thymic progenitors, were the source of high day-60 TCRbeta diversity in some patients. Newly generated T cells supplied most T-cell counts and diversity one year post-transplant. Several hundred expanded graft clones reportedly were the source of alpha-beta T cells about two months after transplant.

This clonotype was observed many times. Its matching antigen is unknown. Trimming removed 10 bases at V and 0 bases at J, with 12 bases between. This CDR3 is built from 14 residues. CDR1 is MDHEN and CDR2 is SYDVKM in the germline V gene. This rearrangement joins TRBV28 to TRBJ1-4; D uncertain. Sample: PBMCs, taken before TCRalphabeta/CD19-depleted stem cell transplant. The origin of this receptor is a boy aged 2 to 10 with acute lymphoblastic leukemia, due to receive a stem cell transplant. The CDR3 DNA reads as TGTGCCACCACCATCGCCACAACTAATGAAAAACTGTTTTTT. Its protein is CATTIATTNEKLFF.